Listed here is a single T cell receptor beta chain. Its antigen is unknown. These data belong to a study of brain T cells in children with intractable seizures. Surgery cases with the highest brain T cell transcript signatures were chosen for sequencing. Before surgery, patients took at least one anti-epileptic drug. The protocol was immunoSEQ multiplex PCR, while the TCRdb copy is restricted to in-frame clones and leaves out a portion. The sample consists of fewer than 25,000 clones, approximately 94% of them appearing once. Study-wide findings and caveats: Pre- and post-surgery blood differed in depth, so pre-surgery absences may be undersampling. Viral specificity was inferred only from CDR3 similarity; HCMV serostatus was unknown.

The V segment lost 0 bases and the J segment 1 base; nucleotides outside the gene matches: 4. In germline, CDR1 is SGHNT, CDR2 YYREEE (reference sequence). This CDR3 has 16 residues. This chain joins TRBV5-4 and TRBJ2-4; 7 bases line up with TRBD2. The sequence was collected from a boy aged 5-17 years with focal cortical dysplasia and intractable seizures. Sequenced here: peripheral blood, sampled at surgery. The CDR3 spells CASSLGGRGAKNIQYF. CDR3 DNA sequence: TGTGCCAGCAGCTTGGGGGGGAGGGGCGCCAAAAACATTCAGTACTTC.